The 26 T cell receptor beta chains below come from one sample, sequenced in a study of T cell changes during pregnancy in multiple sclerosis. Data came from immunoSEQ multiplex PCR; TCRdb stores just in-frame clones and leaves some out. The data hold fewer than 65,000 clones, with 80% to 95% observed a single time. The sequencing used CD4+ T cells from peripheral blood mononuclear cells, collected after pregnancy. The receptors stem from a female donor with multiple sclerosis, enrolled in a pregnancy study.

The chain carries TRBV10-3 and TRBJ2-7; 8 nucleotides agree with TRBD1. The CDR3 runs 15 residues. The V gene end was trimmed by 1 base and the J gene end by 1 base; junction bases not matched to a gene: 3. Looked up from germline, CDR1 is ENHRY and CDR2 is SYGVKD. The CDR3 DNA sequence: TGTGCCATCAGTGAGTTCGACAGGGGATCCTACGAGCAGTACTTC. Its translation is CAISEFDRGSYEQYF.

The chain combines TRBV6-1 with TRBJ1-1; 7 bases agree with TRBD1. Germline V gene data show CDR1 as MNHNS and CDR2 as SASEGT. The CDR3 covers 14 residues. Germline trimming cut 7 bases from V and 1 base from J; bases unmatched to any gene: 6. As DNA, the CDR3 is TGTGCCAGCACCCCGAACAGGGGGAACACTGAAGCTTTCTTT. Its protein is CASTPNRGNTEAFF.

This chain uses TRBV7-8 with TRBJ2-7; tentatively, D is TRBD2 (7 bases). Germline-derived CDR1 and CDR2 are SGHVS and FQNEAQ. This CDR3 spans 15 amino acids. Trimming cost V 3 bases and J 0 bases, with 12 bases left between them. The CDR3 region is CASSLGAGASYEQYF. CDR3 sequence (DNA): TGTGCCAGCAGCTTGGGGGCGGGGGCCTCCTACGAGCAGTACTTC.

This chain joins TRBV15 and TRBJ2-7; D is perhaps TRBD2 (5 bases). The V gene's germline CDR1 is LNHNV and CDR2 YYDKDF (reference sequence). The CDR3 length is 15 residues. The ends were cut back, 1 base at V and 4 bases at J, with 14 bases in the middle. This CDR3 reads CATSRGGSASYEQYF. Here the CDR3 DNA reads TGTGCCACCAGCAGAGGAGGGAGTGCCTCATACGAGCAGTACTTC.

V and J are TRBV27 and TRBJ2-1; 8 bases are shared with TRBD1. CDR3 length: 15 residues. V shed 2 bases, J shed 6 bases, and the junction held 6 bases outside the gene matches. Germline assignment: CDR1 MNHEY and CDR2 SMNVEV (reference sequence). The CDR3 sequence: CASSLLGQGGNEQFF. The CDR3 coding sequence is TGTGCCAGCAGTTTACTTGGACAGGGAGGCAATGAGCAGTTCTTC.

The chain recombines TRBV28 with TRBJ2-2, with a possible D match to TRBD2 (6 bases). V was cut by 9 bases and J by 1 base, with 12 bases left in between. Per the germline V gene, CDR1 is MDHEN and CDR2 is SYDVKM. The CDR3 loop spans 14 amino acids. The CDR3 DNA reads TGTGCCAGTGCGGGACTCCAGAACACCGGGGAGCTGTTTTTT. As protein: CASAGLQNTGELFF.

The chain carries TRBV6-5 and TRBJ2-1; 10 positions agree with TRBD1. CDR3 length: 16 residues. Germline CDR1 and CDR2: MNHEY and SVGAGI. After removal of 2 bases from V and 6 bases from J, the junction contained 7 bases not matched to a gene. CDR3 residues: CASSYLGTGVPNEQFF. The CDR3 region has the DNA TGTGCCAGCAGTTACCTCGGGACAGGGGTTCCCAATGAGCAGTTCTTC.

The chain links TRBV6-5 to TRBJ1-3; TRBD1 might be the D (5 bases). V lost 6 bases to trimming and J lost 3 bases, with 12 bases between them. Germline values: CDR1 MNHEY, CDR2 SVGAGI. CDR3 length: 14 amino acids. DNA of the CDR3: TGTGCCAGCAGGTCTCAGGGATTTGGAAACACCATATATTTT. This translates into CASRSQGFGNTIYF.

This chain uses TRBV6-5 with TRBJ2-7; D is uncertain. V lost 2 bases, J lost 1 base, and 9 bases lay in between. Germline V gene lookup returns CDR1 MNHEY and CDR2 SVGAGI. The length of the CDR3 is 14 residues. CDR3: CASSYVGGSYEQYF. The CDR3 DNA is TGTGCCAGCAGTTACGTCGGCGGATCCTACGAGCAGTACTTC.

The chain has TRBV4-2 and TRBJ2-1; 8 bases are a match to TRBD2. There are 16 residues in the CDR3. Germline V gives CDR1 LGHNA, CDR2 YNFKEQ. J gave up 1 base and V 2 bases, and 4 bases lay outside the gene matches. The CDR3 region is CASSQTSGSSYNEQFF. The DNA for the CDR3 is TGTGCCAGCAGCCAAACGAGCGGGAGTTCCTACAATGAGCAGTTCTTC.

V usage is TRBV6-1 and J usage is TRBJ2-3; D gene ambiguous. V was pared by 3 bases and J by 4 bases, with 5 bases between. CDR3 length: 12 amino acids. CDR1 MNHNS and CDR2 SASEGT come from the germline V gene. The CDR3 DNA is TGTGCCAGCAGTGATATGTCAGATACGCAGTATTTT. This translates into CASSDMSDTQYF.

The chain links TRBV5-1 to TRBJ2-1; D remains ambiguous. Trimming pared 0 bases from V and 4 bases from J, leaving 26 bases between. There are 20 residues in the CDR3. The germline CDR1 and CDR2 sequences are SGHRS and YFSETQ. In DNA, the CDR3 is TGCGCCAGCAGCTTGGTAGTTTTTGGGTCAGATCACTATACGTACAATGAGCAGTTCTTC. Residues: CASSLVVFGSDHYTYNEQFF.

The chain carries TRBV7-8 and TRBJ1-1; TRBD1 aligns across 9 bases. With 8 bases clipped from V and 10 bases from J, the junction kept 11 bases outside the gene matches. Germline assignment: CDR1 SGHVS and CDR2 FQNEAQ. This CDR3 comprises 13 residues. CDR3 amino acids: CASLQDRGLVAFF. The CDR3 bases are TGTGCCAGCTTACAGGACAGGGGCCTTGTAGCTTTCTTT.

DNA of the CDR3: TGTGCCAGCTCACCACTCTCCAAACAGGGGGCCCACGAGCAGTACTTC. This sequence encodes CASSPLSKQGAHEQYF. The V gene is TRBV18, the J gene TRBJ2-7, with TRBD1 identical over 9 bases. CDR1 is KGHSH, CDR2 LQKENI, per germline. The CDR3 sequence is 16 residues long. Trimming removed 1 base from V and 5 bases from J; junction bases left unmatched: 9. Supplemented by reference TRBV18 and TRBJ2-7, the full variable domain reads NAGVMQNPRHLVRRRGQEARLRCSPMKGHSHVYWYRQLPEEGLKFMVYLQKENIIDESGMPKERFSAEFPKEGPSILRIQQVVRGDSAAYFCASSPLSKQGAHEQYFGPGTRLTVT.

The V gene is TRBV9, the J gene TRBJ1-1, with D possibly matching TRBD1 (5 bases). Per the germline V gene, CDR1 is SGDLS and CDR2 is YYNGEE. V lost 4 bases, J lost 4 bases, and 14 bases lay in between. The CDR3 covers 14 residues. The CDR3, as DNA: TGTGCCAGCAGCCTTACTGCGGGGGGCACTGAAGCTTTCTTT. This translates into CASSLTAGGTEAFF.

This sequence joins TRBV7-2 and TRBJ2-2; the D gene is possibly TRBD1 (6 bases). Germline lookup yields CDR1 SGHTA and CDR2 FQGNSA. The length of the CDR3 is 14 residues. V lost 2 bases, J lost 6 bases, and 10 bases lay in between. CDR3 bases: TGTGCCAGCAGCTTAAGTTGGACAGCCGGGGAGCTGTTTTTT. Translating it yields CASSLSWTAGELFF.

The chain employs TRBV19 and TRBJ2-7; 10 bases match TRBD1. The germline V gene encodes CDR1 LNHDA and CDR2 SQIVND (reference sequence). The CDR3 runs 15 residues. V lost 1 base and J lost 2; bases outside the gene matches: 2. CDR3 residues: CASSIVGQGTYEQYF. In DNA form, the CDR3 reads TGTGCCAGTAGTATAGTGGGACAGGGGACCTACGAGCAGTACTTC. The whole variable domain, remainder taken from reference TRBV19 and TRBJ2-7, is DGGITQSPKYLFRKEGQNVTLSCEQNLNHDAMYWYRQDPGQGLRLIYYSQIVNDFQKGDIAEGYSVSREKKESFPLTVTSAQKNPTAFYLCASSIVGQGTYEQYFGPGTRLTVT.

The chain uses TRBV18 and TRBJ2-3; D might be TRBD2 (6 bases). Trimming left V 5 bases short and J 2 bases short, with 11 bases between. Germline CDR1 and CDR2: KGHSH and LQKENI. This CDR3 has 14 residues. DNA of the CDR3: TGTGCCAGCTCAGCCGGGGGTCCCACAGATACGCAGTATTTT. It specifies CASSAGGPTDTQYF.

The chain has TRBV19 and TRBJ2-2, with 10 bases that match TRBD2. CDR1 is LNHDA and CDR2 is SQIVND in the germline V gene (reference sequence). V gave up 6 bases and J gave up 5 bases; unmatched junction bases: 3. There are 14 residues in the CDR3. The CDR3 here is CASSETSGTGELFF. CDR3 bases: TGTGCCAGTAGCGAGACTAGCGGGACCGGGGAGCTGTTTTTT.

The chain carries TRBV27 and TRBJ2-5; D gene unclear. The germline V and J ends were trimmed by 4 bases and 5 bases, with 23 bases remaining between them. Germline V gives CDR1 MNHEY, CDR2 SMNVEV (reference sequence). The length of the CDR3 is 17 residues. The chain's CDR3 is CASSSPPRLLGQETQYF. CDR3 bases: TGTGCCAGCAGTTCCCCCCCGAGGTTGTTGGGTCAGGAGACCCAGTACTTC.

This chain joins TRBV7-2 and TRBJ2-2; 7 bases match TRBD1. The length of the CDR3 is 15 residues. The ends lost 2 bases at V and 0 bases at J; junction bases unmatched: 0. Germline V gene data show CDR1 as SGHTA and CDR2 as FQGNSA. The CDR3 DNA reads TGTGCCAGCAGCTTAACAGGGGCGAACACCGGGGAGCTGTTTTTT. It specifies CASSLTGANTGELFF.

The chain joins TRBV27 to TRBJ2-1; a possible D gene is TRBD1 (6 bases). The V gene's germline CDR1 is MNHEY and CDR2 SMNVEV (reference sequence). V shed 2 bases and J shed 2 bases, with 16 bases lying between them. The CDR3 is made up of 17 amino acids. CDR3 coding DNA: TGTGCCAGCAGTTTAAAACGGGGCAGGGGCCCCTACAATGAGCAGTTCTTC. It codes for CASSLKRGRGPYNEQFF.

The CDR3 loop is CASSPHQGQGPSTSGANVLTF. The CDR3, as DNA: TGTGCCAGCAGCCCACATCAGGGACAGGGGCCGTCGACCTCTGGGGCCAACGTCCTGACTTTC. The V and J genes are TRBV7-8 and TRBJ2-6; 10 nucleotides match TRBD1. CDR3 length equals 21 residues. V gave up 5 bases and J gave up 0 bases; unmatched junction bases: 16. The germline V gene encodes CDR1 SGHVS and CDR2 FQNEAQ.

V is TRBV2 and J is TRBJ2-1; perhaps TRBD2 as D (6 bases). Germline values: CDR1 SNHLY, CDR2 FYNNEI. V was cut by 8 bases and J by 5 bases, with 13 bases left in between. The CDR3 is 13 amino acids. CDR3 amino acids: CASSWDSNNEQFF. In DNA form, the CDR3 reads TGTGCCAGCTCGTGGGACTCAAACAATGAGCAGTTCTTC.

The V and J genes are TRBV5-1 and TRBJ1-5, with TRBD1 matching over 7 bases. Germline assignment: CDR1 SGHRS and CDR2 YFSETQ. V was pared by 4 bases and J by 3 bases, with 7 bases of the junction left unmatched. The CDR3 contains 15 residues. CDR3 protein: CASSAAGGPNQPQHF. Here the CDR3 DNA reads TGCGCCAGCAGCGCAGCAGGGGGACCCAATCAGCCCCAGCATTTT. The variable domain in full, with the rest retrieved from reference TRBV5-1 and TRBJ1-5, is KAGVTQTPRYLIKTRGQQVTLSCSPISGHRSVSWYQQTPGQGLQFLFEYFSETQRNKGNFPGRFSGRQFSNSRSEMNVSTLELGDSALYLCASSAAGGPNQPQHFGDGTRLSIL.

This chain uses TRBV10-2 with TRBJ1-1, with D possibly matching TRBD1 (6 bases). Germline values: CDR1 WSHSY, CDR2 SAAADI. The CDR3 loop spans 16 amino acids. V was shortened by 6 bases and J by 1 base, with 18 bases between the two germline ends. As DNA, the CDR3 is TGCGCCAGCAGCCCCCCGGGGGGGGGCAGGAACACTGAAGCTTTCTTT. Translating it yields CASSPPGGGRNTEAFF.